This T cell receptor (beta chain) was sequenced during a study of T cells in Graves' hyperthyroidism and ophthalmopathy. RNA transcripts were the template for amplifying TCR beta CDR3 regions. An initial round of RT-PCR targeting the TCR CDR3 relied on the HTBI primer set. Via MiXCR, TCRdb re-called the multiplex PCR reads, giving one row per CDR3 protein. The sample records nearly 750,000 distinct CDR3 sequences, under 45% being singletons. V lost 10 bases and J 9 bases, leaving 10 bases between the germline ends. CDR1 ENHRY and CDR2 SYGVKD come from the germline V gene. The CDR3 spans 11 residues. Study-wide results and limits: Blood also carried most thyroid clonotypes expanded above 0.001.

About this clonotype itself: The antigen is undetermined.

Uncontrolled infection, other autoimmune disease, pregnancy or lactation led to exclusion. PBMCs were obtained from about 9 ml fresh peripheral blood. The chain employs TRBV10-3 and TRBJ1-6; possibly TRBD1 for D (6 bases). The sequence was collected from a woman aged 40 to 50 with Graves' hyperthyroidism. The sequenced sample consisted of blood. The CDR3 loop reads CATGGVSPLHF. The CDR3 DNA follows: TGTGCCACGGGGGGCGTTTCACCCCTCCACTTT.